This paragraph covers one T cell receptor (beta chain) sequence. 13 Jbeta primers and 60 Vbeta primers were used for the PCR. Assay used: immunoSEQ multiplex PCR; TCRdb lists only in-frame clones, some missing. The table lists tens of thousands of clones, 70% to 75% of them singletons. This entry is derived from a study of cytomegalovirus exposure and HLA in healthy donors. Study at large: Earlier, fewer than 140 million unique TCR beta sequences were recovered from around 180 million T cells by an analysis.

This CDR3 is 14 amino acids long. The germline V gene has CDR1 SQVTM and CDR2 ANQGSEA. The TCR was taken from a woman aged 25 to 45 in good health and CMV-seronegative. The rearrangement links TRBV29-1 to TRBJ2-5; no firm D call. Matching the DNA end better, TRBJ2-7 makes the J call doubtful. Sequenced input: PBMCs. This chain's CDR3 is CSVSLGGDPYEQYF. The CDR3 DNA sequence: TGCAGCGTTTCCCTCGGCGGAGATCCCTACGAGCAGTACTTC.